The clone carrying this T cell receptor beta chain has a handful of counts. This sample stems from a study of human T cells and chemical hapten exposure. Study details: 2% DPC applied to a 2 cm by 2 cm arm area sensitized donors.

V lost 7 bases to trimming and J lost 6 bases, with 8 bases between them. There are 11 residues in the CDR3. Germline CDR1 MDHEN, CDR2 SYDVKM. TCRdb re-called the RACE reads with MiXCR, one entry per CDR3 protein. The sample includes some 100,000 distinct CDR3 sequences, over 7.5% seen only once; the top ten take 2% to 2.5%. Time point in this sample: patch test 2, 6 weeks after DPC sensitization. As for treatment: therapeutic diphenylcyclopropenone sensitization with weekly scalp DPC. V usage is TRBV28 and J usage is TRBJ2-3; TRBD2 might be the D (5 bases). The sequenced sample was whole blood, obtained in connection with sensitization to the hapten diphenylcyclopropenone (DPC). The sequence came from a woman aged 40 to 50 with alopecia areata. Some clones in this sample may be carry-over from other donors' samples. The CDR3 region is CASTGVDTQYF. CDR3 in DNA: TGTGCCAGCACCGGGGTGGATACGCAGTATTTT.